This note documents a single T cell receptor (beta chain) sequence. Amplified TCR beta CDR3 regions came from RNA transcripts. The primer set for the first-round RT-PCR of the TCR CDR3 was HTBI. Via MiXCR, TCRdb re-called the multiplex PCR reads, giving one row per CDR3 protein. The sample records approximately 610,000 distinct CDR3 sequences, under 15% being singletons. This sample is drawn from a study of T cells in Graves' hyperthyroidism and ophthalmopathy. The CDR3 spans 16 residues. V dropped 5 bases and J dropped 0 bases, with 13 bases sitting between them. The germline CDR1 and CDR2 sequences are SGHAT and FQNNGV. The study left out patients who had uncontrolled infection, other autoimmune disease, pregnancy or lactation.

V gene TRBV11-2 combines with J gene TRBJ2-2, with no clear D. The specimen was blood. The TCR was taken from a woman aged 35 to 49 with Graves' ophthalmopathy. The CDR3 here is CASSKYSTANTGELFF. Here the CDR3 DNA reads TGTGCCAGCAGCAAATACAGTACCGCGAACACCGGGGAGCTGTTTTTT.